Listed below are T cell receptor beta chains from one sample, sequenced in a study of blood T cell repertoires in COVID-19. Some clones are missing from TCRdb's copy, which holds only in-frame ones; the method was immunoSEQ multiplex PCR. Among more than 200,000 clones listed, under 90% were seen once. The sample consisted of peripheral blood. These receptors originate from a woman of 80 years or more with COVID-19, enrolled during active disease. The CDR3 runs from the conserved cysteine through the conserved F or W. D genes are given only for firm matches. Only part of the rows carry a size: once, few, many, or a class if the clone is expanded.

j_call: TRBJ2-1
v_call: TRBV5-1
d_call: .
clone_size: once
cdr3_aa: CASSLGASPRRNEQFF
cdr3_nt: TGCGCCAGCAGCTTGGGAGCTAGCCCGAGGAGAAATGAGCAGTTCTTC

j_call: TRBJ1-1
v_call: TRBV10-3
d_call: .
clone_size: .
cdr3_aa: CAIRILASEGEAFF
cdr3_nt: TGTGCCATCAGAATTTTGGCGAGTGAGGGTGAAGCTTTCTTT

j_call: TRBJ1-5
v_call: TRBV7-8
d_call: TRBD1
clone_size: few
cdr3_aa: CASSLMGQGVEPQHF
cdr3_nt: TGTGCCAGCAGCTTAATGGGACAGGGTGTGGAGCCCCAGCATTTT

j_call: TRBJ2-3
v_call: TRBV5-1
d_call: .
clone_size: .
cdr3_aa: CASNLGNTDTQYF
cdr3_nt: TGCGCCAGCAATCTGGGCAACACAGATACGCAGTATTTT

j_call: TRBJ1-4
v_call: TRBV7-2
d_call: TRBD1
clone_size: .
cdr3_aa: CASSLGQGAEKLFF
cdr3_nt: TGTGCCAGCAGCCTGGGACAGGGCGCTGAAAAACTGTTTTTT

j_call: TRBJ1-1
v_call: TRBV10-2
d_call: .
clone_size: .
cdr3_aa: CATLRTPNTEAFF
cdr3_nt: TGCGCCACCCTCCGTACACCGAACACTGAAGCTTTCTTT

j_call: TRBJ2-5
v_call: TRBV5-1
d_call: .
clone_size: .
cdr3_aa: CASSSTGLQETQYF
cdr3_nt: TGCGCCAGCAGCTCGACAGGCTTGCAAGAGACCCAGTACTTC

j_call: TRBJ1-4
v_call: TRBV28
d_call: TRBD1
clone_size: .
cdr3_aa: CASSFLGAGGFEKLFF
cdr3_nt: TGTGCCAGCAGTTTCCTGGGGGCAGGGGGTTTTGAAAAACTGTTTTTT

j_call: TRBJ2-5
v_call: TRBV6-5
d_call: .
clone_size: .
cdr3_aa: CASSPGLETQYF
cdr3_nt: TGTGCCAGCAGTCCAGGGTTAGAGACCCAGTACTTC

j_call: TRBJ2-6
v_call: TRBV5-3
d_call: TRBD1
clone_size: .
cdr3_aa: CARSQIRGSFSGANVLTF
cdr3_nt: TGTGCCAGAAGCCAGATCAGGGGGTCCTTCTCTGGGGCCAACGTCCTGACTTTC

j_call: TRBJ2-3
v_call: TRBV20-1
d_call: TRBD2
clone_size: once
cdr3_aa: CSASSGGGFTDTQYF
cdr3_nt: TGCAGTGCTAGTAGCGGGGGAGGGTTCACAGATACGCAGTATTTT

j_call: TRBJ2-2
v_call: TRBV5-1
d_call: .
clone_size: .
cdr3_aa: CASSLDRETTGELFF
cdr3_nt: TGCGCCAGCAGCTTGGACAGGGAGACCACCGGGGAGCTGTTTTTT

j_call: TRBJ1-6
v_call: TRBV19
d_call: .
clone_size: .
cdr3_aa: CASSSTDNSPLHF
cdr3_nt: TGTGCCAGTAGTTCGACAGACAATTCACCCCTCCACTTT

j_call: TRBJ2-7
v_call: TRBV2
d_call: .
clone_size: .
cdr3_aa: CASQEGRMTFYEQYF
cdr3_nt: TGTGCCAGCCAGGAGGGACGGATGACTTTCTACGAGCAGTACTTC

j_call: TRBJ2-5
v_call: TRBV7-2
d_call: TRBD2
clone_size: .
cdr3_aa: CASSSEPGGSQETQYF
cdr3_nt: TGTGCCAGCAGCTCCGAGCCCGGGGGGTCCCAAGAGACCCAGTACTTC

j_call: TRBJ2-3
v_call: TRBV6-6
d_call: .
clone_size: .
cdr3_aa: CASSRPYSTDTQYF
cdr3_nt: TGTGCCAGCAGTCGTCCCTACAGCACAGATACGCAGTATTTT

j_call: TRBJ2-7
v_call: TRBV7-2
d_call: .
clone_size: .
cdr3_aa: CASSLFGEGQYF
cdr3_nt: TGTGCCAGCAGCTTATTCGGGGAAGGGCAGTACTTC

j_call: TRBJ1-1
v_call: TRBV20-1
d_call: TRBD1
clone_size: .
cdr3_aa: CSVDRGTEAFF
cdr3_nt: TGCAGTGTCGACAGGGGCACTGAAGCTTTCTTT

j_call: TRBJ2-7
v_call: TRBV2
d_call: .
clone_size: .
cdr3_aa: CASRDSLAYEQYF
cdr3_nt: TGTGCCAGCAGGGACTCTCTGGCCTACGAGCAGTACTTC

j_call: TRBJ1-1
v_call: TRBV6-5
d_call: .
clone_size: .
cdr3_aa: CASSTNRGGGTEAFF
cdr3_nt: TGTGCCAGCAGCACCAACCGGGGAGGGGGCACTGAAGCTTTCTTT

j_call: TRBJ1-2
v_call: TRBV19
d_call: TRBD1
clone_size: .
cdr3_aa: CASSINRGDGYTF
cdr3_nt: TGTGCCAGTAGTATAAACAGGGGGGATGGCTACACCTTC

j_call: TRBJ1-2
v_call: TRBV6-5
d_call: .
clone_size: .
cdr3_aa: CASSYSREGYGYTF
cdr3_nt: TGTGCCAGCAGTTACTCGAGAGAGGGCTATGGCTACACCTTC

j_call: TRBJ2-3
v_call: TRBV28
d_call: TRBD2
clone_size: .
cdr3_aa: CASMASGGTDTQYF
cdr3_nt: TGTGCCAGTATGGCTAGCGGGGGCACAGATACGCAGTATTTT

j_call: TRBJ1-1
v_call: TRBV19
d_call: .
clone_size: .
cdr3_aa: CASQTGVGGTEAFF
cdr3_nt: TGTGCCAGTCAAACGGGGGTGGGTGGCACTGAAGCTTTCTTT

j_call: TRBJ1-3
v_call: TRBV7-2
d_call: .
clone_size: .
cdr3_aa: CASSPSGGTGNTIYF
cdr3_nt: TGTGCCAGCAGCCCCAGTGGAGGAACTGGAAACACCATATATTTT

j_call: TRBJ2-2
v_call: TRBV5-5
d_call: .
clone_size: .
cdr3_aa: CASSLALSGLTGELFF
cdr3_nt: TGTGCCAGCAGCTTGGCTCTTAGCGGACTTACCGGGGAGCTGTTTTTT

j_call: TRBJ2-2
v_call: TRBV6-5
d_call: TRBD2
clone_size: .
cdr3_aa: CASSYYGGGNTGELFF
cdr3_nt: TGTGCCAGCAGTTACTACGGCGGGGGAAACACCGGGGAGCTGTTTTTT

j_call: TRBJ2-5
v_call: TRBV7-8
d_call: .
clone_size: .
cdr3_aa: CASSPAGYRGTQYF
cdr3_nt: TGTGCCAGCAGCCCCGCTGGCTACCGAGGGACCCAGTACTTC

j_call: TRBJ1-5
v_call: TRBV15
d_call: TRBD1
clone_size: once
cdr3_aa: CATSDNRGGGNQPQHF
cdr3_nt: TGTGCCACCAGCGACAACAGGGGGGGAGGCAATCAGCCCCAGCATTTT

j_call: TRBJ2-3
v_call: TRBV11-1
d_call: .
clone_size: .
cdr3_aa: CASSLGRQISTDTQYF
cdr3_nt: TGTGCCAGCAGCTTGGGCCGACAGATTAGCACAGATACGCAGTATTTT

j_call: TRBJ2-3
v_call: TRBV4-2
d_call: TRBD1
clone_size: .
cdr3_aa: CASSQGTGGDRTDTQYF
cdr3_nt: TGTGCCAGCAGCCAGGGGACAGGGGGAGATCGCACAGATACGCAGTATTTT

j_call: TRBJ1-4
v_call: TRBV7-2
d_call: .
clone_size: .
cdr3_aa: CASSLGGRVEKLFF
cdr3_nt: TGTGCCAGCAGCTTAGGAGGGAGGGTGGAAAAACTGTTTTTT

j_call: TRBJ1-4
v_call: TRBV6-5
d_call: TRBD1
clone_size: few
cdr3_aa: CASSQTGGNEKLFF
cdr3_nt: TGTGCCAGCAGTCAGACAGGGGGTAATGAAAAACTGTTTTTT

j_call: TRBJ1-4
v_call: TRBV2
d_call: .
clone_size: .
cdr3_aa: CASRQEAENEKLFF
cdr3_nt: TGTGCCAGCAGGCAGGAGGCTGAAAATGAAAAACTGTTTTTT

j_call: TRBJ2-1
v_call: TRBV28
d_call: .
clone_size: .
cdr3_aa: CASSPGRGQGSYNEQFF
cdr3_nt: TGTGCCAGCAGCCCAGGGCGGGGGCAGGGGTCCTACAATGAGCAGTTCTTC

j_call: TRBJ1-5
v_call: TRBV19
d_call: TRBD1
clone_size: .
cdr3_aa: CASSMGGQGFQPQHF
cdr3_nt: TGTGCCAGTAGTATGGGAGGACAGGGCTTTCAGCCCCAGCATTTT

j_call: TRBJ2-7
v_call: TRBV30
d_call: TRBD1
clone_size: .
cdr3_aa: CAWDRESYEQYF
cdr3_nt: TGTGCCTGGGACAGGGAATCCTACGAGCAGTACTTC

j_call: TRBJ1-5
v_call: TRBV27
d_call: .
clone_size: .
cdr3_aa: CASRVTGYSNQPQHF
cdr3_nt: TGTGCCAGCAGGGTAACAGGGTATAGCAATCAGCCCCAGCATTTT

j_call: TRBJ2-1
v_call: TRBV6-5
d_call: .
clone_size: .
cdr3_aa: CAGAIWAPGNEQFF
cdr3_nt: TGTGCCGGTGCCATATGGGCCCCGGGGAATGAGCAGTTCTTC

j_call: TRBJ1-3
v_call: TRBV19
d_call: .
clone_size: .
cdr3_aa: CASSRTVSGNTIYF
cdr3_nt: TGTGCCAGTAGCCGGACAGTTTCTGGAAACACCATATATTTT

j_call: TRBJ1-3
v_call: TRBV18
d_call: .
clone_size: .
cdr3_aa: CASSPDSISGNTIYF
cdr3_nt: TGTGCCAGCTCACCTGACAGTATCTCTGGAAACACCATATATTTT

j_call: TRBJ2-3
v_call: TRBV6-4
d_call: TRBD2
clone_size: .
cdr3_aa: CASLGGVTDTQYF
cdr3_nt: TGTGCCAGCCTCGGGGGGGTCACAGATACGCAGTATTTT

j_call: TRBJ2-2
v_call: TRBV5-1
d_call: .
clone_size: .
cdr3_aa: CASSSQTGSTGELFF
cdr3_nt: TGCGCCAGCAGTTCCCAAACAGGTAGCACCGGGGAGCTGTTTTTT

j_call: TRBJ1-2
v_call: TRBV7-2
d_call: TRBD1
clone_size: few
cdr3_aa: CASSFGQAHGYTF
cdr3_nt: TGTGCCAGCAGCTTCGGACAGGCTCACGGCTACACCTTC